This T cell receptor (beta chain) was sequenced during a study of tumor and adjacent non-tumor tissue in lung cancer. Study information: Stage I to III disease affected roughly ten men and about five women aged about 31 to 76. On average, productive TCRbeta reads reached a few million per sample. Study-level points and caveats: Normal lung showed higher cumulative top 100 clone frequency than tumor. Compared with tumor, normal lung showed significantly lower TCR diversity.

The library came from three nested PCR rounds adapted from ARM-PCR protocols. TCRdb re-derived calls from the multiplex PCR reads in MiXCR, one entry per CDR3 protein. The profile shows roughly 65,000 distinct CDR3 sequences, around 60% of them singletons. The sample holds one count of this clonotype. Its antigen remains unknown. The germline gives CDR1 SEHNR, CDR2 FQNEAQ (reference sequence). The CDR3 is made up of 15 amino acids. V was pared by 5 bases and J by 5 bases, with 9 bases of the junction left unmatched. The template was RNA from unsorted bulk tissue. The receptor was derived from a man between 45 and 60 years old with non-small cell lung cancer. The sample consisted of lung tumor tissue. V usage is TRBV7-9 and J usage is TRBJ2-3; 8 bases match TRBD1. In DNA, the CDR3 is TGTGCCAGCAGCCCGCCGGACAGGGTTGGAGATACGCAGTATTTT. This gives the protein CASSPPDRVGDTQYF.